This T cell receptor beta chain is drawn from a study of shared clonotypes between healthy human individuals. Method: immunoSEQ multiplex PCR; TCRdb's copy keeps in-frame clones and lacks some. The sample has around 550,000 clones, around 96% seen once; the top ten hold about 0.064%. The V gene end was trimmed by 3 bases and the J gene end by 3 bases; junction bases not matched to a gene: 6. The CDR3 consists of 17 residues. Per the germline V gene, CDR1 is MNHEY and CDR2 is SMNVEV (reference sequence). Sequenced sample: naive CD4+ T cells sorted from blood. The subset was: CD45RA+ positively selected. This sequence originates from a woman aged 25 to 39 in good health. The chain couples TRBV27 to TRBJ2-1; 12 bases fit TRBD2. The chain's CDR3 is CASSFRRTSGIYNEQFF. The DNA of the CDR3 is TGTGCCAGCAGTTTTAGGAGGACTAGCGGGATCTACAATGAGCAGTTCTTC.